What follows are 13 T cell receptor beta chains derived from one specimen sequenced in a study of blood T cell repertoires in COVID-19. Data came from immunoSEQ multiplex PCR; TCRdb stores just in-frame clones and leaves some out. The sample holds tens of thousands of clones, about 80% seen once. Sequences were obtained from peripheral blood. The receptors stem from a human donor in a cohort sampled during active COVID-19.

The chain has TRBV6-2 or TRBV6-3 and TRBJ2-7; 9 bases match TRBD1. The CDR3 loop spans 14 amino acids. Germline V gene lookup returns CDR1 MNHEY and CDR2 SVGEGT. J gave up 2 bases and V 6 bases, and 5 bases lay outside the gene matches. The DNA for the CDR3 is TGTGCCAGCAGCCTGAGGACAGGGGCCTACGAGCAGTACTTC. The encoded protein is CASSLRTGAYEQYF.

As for this clone: Other nucleotide sequences from this sample produce the same CDR3. The chain combines TRBV12-2 with TRBJ2-1; the table gives TRBD2 as D, unverified against the DNA. TRBV12-2 has pseudogene status. The CDR3 covers 16 residues. The CDR3 region is CASRVAGTSGNNEQFF. Written as DNA, the CDR3 is TGTGCAAGTCGCGTCGCCGGGACTAGCGGTAACAACGAGCAGTTCTTC.

In this sample, this clone turned up a few times. The V gene is TRBV10-3, the J gene TRBJ1-5, with 8 bases aligning to TRBD1. CDR1 ENHRY and CDR2 SYGVKD come from the germline V gene. J was trimmed by 4 bases and V by 11 bases; bases with no gene match: 7. The CDR3 spans 13 residues. CDR3 in amino acids: CASNRGENQPQHF. The CDR3 nucleotides read TGTGCCTCCAACAGGGGGGAGAATCAGCCCCAGCATTTT.

The rearrangement links TRBV7-9 to TRBJ1-2; maybe TRBD1 (6 bases). V gave up 5 bases and J gave up 3 bases, with 22 bases separating them. There are 17 residues in the CDR3. Germline lookup yields CDR1 SEHNR and CDR2 FQNEAQ (reference sequence). CDR3 loop: CASSLQSGHPGYYGYTF. CDR3 in DNA: TGTGCCAGCAGCCTACAGTCGGGACACCCGGGGTACTATGGCTACACCTTC.

V usage is TRBV18 and J usage is TRBJ1-1, with D perhaps matching TRBD1 (5 bases). CDR1 and CDR2 from the germline V gene are KGHSH and LQKENI. V shed 7 bases and J shed 1 base, with 13 bases lying between them. The CDR3 consists of 14 residues. The CDR3: CASFPGRGNTEAFF. As DNA, the CDR3 is TGTGCCAGCTTCCCAGGGAGGGGGAACACTGAAGCTTTCTTT.

The rearrangement joins TRBV25-1 to TRBJ2-2; 10 bases match TRBD2. CDR1 is MGHDK, CDR2 SYGVNS, per germline. J lost 6 bases, V lost 1 base, and 8 bases had no gene match. This CDR3 is built from 17 residues. In DNA form, the CDR3 reads TGTGCCAGCAGTGAATCCCCCCGTCTAGCGGGAGCCGGGGAGCTGTTTTTT. It specifies CASSESPRLAGAGELFF.

This rearrangement joins TRBV18 to TRBJ2-1; D might be TRBD2 (5 bases). V was trimmed by 3 bases and J by 0 bases, leaving 12 bases between them. The CDR3 consists of 16 residues. The germline V gene has CDR1 KGHSH and CDR2 LQKENI. CDR3 loop: CASSPIARSSYNEQFF. The CDR3, as DNA: TGTGCCAGCTCACCGATAGCGCGGAGCTCCTACAATGAGCAGTTCTTC.

The chain employs TRBV7-3 and TRBJ2-1, with TRBD2 matching over 10 bases. CDR1 and CDR2 from the germline V gene are SGHTA and FQGTGA. V trimming: 1 base; J trimming: 9 bases; junction bases outside the gene matches: 6. The CDR3 sequence is 15 residues long. CDR3 in DNA: TGTGCCAGCAGCTTAAAAGCGGGGGGGCTTGGTGAGCAGTTCTTC. Translating gives CASSLKAGGLGEQFF. The entire variable domain, with the rest obtained from reference TRBV7-3 and TRBJ2-1, is as follows: GAGVSQTPSNKVTEKGKYVELRCDPISGHTALYWYRQSLGQGPEFLIYFQGTGAADDSGLPNDRFFAVRPEGSVSTLKIQRTERGDSAVYLCASSLKAGGLGEQFFGPGTRLTVL.

This clone appeared a single time. The chain uses TRBV15 and TRBJ2-3; 8 nucleotides align to TRBD1. J was trimmed by 6 bases and V by 1 base; bases with no gene match: 12. The CDR3 is 17 residues long. Looked up from germline, CDR1 is LNHNV and CDR2 is YYDKDF (reference sequence). The chain's CDR3 is CATSRGGTGSLRDTQYF. CDR3 bases: TGTGCCACCAGCAGAGGGGGGACAGGTTCCCTACGGGATACGCAGTATTTT.

The rearrangement joins TRBV14 to TRBJ2-7; TRBD2 matches at 9 bases. J gave up 5 bases and V 1 base, and 6 bases lay outside the gene matches. Per the germline V gene, CDR1 is SGHDN and CDR2 is FVKESK. This CDR3 has 15 amino acids. DNA of the CDR3: TGTGCCAGCAGCCAAGTTAGCGGGAGAACCCACGAGCAGTACTTC. Translated, it gives CASSQVSGRTHEQYF.

The chain links TRBV30 to TRBJ2-1, with 11 bases lining up with TRBD2. The CDR3 is 16 amino acids. CDR1 and CDR2 from the germline V gene are GTSNPN and SVGIG (reference sequence). V lost 1 base and J lost 10; bases outside the gene matches: 12. The CDR3 is CAWSAIGSGGAREQFF. CDR3 nucleotides: TGTGCCTGGAGTGCGATTGGTAGCGGGGGGGCCAGGGAGCAGTTCTTC.

This clone was recorded a few times. The chain carries TRBV5-1 and TRBJ2-7; D perhaps matches TRBD1 (8 bases). In germline, CDR1 is SGHRS, CDR2 YFSETQ. The CDR3 has 14 residues. Trimming left V 4 bases short and J 7 bases short, with 18 bases between. CDR3 loop: CASSMGQAGGEQYF. The CDR3 nucleotides read TGCGCCAGCAGCATGGGACAGGCCGGGGGGGAGCAGTACTTC.

This chain connects TRBV3-1 (or the pseudogene TRBV3-2) to TRBJ1-1; 9 bases map to TRBD1. The V gene end was trimmed by 2 bases and the J gene end by 4 bases; junction bases not matched to a gene: 8. CDR1 and CDR2 from the germline V gene are LGHDT and YNNKEL (reference sequence). The CDR3 extends over 16 amino acids. The CDR3 coding sequence is TGTGCCAGCAGCCAACAAACAGGGGGCGGCGTCACTGAAGCTTTCTTT. It encodes CASSQQTGGGVTEAFF.